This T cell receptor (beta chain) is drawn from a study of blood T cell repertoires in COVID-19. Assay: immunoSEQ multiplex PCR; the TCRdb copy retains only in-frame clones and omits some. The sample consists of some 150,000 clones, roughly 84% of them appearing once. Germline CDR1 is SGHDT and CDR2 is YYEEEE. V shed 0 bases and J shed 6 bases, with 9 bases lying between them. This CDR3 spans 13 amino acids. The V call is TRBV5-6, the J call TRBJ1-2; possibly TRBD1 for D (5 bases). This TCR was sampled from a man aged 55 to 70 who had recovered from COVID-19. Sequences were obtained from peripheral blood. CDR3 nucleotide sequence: TGTGCCAGCAGCTTGGTAGGGGCGAATGGCTACACCTTC. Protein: CASSLVGANGYTF.